This TCR beta chain was recorded in a study of molecular identifiers for immune sequencing clone quantification. As previously described, bulk TCR libraries were made using listed TCR primers. TCRdb reanalysed the PCR reads using MiXCR and keeps one entry per CDR3 protein. The sample lists roughly 100,000 distinct CDR3 sequences; under 40% were seen once. Naive CD8 T cell sorting was performed on the CD8+CD4-CCR7+CD45RA+ phenotype. The CDR3 has 16 residues. Study-level results: Clones of above 20 RNA copies carried over 98% of effector molecules; in naive cells they carried under 1%.

To note about this clonotype: The antigen remains undetermined.

This chain uses TRBV21-1 with TRBJ2-4; the table's TRBD2 call for D was not verified on the DNA. TRBV21-1 is labeled a pseudogene. Sample: naive CD8+ T cells from blood, with Jurkat cell RNA spiked in. Indicated subset: FACS-sorted CD8+CD4-CCR7+CD45RA+ naive T cells. The TCR comes from a human donor in good health. Some libraries in this study had Jurkat cell RNA spiked in. CDR3 sequence (DNA): TGTGCCAGCAGCAAAGCGCAGACTAGCTCCAAAAACATTCAGTACTTC. This gives the protein CASSKAQTSSKNIQYF.